This TCR beta chain was sequenced for a study of T cells in Graves' hyperthyroidism and ophthalmopathy. Turning to the study itself: At the time of initial diagnosis and before any treatment, peripheral blood was collected.

Amplified TCR beta CDR3 regions came from RNA transcripts. When the TCR CDR3 underwent first-round RT-PCR, the HTBI primer set was used. TCRdb ran MiXCR on the multiplex PCR reads and lists one entry per CDR3 protein. This table has 350,000 or so distinct CDR3 sequences, 18% appearing once. J gave up 0 bases and V 7 bases, and 8 bases lay outside the gene matches. This CDR3 is 15 amino acids long. In germline, CDR1 is MNHEY, CDR2 SMNVEV (reference sequence). This clonotype has ten or more counts. Any patient presenting with uncontrolled infection, other autoimmune disease, pregnancy or lactation was left out.

The sequenced sample was blood. The receptor was isolated from a woman aged 40 to 49 with Graves' ophthalmopathy. V is TRBV27 and J is TRBJ2-7; 8 bases line up with TRBD2. The CDR3: CASTSLAGVSYEQYF. CDR3 bases: TGTGCCAGCACTTCCCTAGCGGGTGTCTCCTACGAGCAGTACTTC.